A selection of T cell receptor beta chains follows, all from one sample in a study of blood T cell repertoires in COVID-19. Sequencing was performed with immunoSEQ multiplex PCR; in TCRdb, only in-frame clones are kept and a portion is missing. The table lists around 250,000 clones, about four fifths of them singletons. The specimen sequenced was peripheral blood. These receptors were taken from a man in his forties or fifties with active or convalescent COVID-19. Each CDR3 is given with its conserved first and last residue. A D gene is named only where the DNA matches it firmly. Size values are once, few and many counts, or a class for expanded clones, and some rows have none.

. TRBJ1-2 . TRBV6-5 TGTGCCAGCGGGAGCCCGGGGGGCTTAGATGGCTACACCTTC CASGSPGGLDGYTF
few TRBJ2-3 . TRBV3-1/TRBV3-2 TGTGCCAGCAGCGGTCTCCAGTCAGGTACGCAGTATTTT CASSGLQSGTQYF
once TRBJ2-1 TRBD2 TRBV18 TGTGCCAGCTCACCGACTAGCGGACACAATGAGCAGTTCTTC CASSPTSGHNEQFF
. TRBJ2-5 . TRBV3-1/TRBV3-2 TGTGCCAGCAGCCAAGAGGGACACGGGCAAGAGACCCAGTACTTC CASSQEGHGQETQYF
. TRBJ2-7 . TRBV27 TGTGCCAGCAGGGTGCGGGTGAGGACTGGCCAATACGAGCAGTACTTC CASRVRVRTGQYEQYF
few TRBJ1-2 . TRBV28 TGTGCCAGCAGTTTCCGACAGTTAGGCTACACCTTC CASSFRQLGYTF
once TRBJ1-2 . TRBV3-1/TRBV3-2 TGTGCCAGCAGCCCCCAAAACCGATTACCCCGGGAACTCGGCTACACCTTC CASSPQNRLPRELGYTF
. TRBJ2-2 TRBD1 TRBV5-1 TGCGCCAGCATCGCCGGACAGGGGACCACCGGGGAGCTGTTTTTT CASIAGQGTTGELFF
. TRBJ1-2 TRBD1 TRBV19 TGTGCCAGTAGGAGACAGGGGAGCTATGGCTACACCTTC CASRRQGSYGYTF
. TRBJ2-7 . TRBV24-1 TGTGCCACCAGTGTTACAGGGGGGGACGGCGAGCAGTACTTC CATSVTGGDGEQYF
. TRBJ2-7 . TRBV4-2 TGTGCCAGCAGCTCACGGGATTACGCCTACGAGCAGTACTTC CASSSRDYAYEQYF
. TRBJ2-7 TRBD2 TRBV3-1/TRBV3-2 TGTGCCAGCAGCCAAGATCTTCAAGGGGCTAGCGGGAGGTCTTTTAAGTACTTC CASSQDLQGASGRSFKYF
. TRBJ1-6 TRBD1 TRBV5-6 TGTGCCAGCAGCACGCCGGGACAGGGGGCGAAGTCACCCCTCCACTTT CASSTPGQGAKSPLHF
. TRBJ1-2 TRBD1 TRBV6-2/TRBV6-3 TGTGCCAGCAGTTCGACAGGGGCTTCTTATGGCTACACCTTC CASSSTGASYGYTF
. TRBJ2-5 TRBD1 TRBV3-1/TRBV3-2 TGTGCCAGCAGCCTATACGCTGGCCTACAGGGGACCCAAGAGACCCAGTACTTC CASSLYAGLQGTQETQYF
. TRBJ2-7 TRBD2 TRBV18 TGTGCCAGCTCACCACCCGGTGGGCTAGCGGGAGGGGGACCCGAGCAGTACTTC CASSPPGGLAGGGPEQYF
. TRBJ1-1 . TRBV7-3 TGTGCCAGCAGCTTGAACGGTCTGAACACTGAAGCTTTCTTT CASSLNGLNTEAFF
. TRBJ2-7 . TRBV7-2 TGTGCCAGCAGCTCGTATTGGGGGGCCTACGAGCAGTACTTC CASSSYWGAYEQYF
. TRBJ1-6 . TRBV21-1 TGTGCCAGCTCTCTTTACCTCCACTTT CASSLYLHF
few TRBJ1-5 . TRBV30 TGTGCCTGGAGTAGGGGTTGGAATCAGCCCCAGCATTTT CAWSRGWNQPQHF
. TRBJ2-1 TRBD1 TRBV24-1 TGTGCCAGGGACAGGGGGCTGGATGAGCAGTTCTTC CARDRGLDEQFF
. TRBJ1-5 . TRBV3-1/TRBV3-2 TGTGCCAGCAGCCAAGGGGGGCAGCGGATCAAGCCCCAGCATTTT CASSQGGQRIKPQHF
few TRBJ2-7 . TRBV7-9 TGTGCCAGCAGCATCAGGGGTGAGCAGTACTTC CASSIRGEQYF
. TRBJ2-2 TRBD1 TRBV10-3 TGTGCCATCAGATCGGACAGGGAGAACACCGGGGAGCTGTTTTTT CAIRSDRENTGELFF
. TRBJ2-7 . TRBV6-5 TGTGCCAGCAGTTACTCGTCAGGGGGGTCCTACGAGCAGTACTTC CASSYSSGGSYEQYF
once TRBJ2-1 . TRBV6-1 TGTGCCAGCAATCTCAGGGAACGCAATGAGCAGTTCTTC CASNLRERNEQFF
. TRBJ2-7 . TRBV18 TGTGCCAGCTCACCTCAACTACAAGGCTACGAGCAGTACTTC CASSPQLQGYEQYF
. TRBJ1-2 . TRBV6-5 TGTGCCAGCAGTTACTCGATATCGGGGGACTATGGCTACACCTTC CASSYSISGDYGYTF
few TRBJ2-5 TRBD1 TRBV11-3 TGTGCCAGCAGCTTAGGGGCAGGGGGGACCCAGTACTTC CASSLGAGGTQYF
. TRBJ2-1 . TRBV24-1 TGTGCCACCAGTCCGAGGGGGGGGGCGAACAATGAGCAGTTCTTC CATSPRGGANNEQFF
. TRBJ1-4 TRBD1 TRBV7-9 TGTGCCAGCAGCTCCCCGGACAGGGTAGGCGGAACTAATGAAAAACTGTTTTTT CASSSPDRVGGTNEKLFF
. TRBJ2-2 . TRBV24-1 TGTGCCACCAGTGATCAGGCCGTACCCGGGGAGCTGTTTTTT CATSDQAVPGELFF
. TRBJ2-5 TRBD1 TRBV11-3 TGTGCCAGCAGCACCGGGACAGGGGGCAAAGAGACCCAGTACTTC CASSTGTGGKETQYF
few TRBJ1-6 . TRBV4-3 TGCGCCAGCAGCCAAGTAAGGGGATCCAATTCACCCCTCCACTTT CASSQVRGSNSPLHF
. TRBJ1-5 TRBD1 TRBV19 TGTGCCAGTAGTCCGCCGGGACAGGGAAATCAGCCCCAGCATTTT CASSPPGQGNQPQHF
. TRBJ2-7 . TRBV12-3/TRBV12-4 TGTGCCAGCAGTTTTGGGAGCTCCTACGAGCAGTACTTC CASSFGSSYEQYF
. TRBJ1-3 . TRBV30 TGTGCCTGGAGTACCGGCGGGGCCGGAAACACCATATATTTT CAWSTGGAGNTIYF